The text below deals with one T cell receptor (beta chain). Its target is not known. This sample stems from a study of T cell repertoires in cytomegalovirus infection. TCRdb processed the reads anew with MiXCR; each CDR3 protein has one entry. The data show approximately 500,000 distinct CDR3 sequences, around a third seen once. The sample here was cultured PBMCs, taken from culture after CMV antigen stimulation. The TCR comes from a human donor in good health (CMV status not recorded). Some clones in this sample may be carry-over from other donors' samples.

The DNA of the CDR3 is TGCAGCGGCACACCACAGGGGGCGATTGATACGCAGTATTTT. Its protein is CSGTPQGAIDTQYF. This chain joins TRBV29-1 and TRBJ2-3, with 9 bases fitting TRBD1. Germline lookup yields CDR1 SQVTM and CDR2 ANQGSEA. This CDR3 has 14 amino acids. V shed 7 bases and J 6 bases; nucleotides not matched to a gene: 11.